This T cell receptor (beta chain) comes out of a study of cytomegalovirus exposure and HLA in healthy donors. PCR primers comprised 60 Vbeta and 13 Jbeta primers. Repertoires were generated with immunoSEQ multiplex PCR, while TCRdb's copy carries only in-frame clones and drops some. This sample has 150,000 to 200,000 clones, with more than 80% found just once. Concerning this clone itself: The antigen remains unidentified. No DNA is shown, since the ends of the CDR3 on it are uncertain; the CDR3 is the one TCRdb lists.

Though nominally healthy at sampling, donors likely had unrecorded immune exposures. The CDR3 is 18 amino acids long, termini counted. Per the germline V gene, CDR1 is SGHRS and CDR2 is YFSETQ. Study results and limitations: Sequencing probably produced one cluster of sequence variants that were highly shared. Accurate HLA-A and HLA-B prediction from TCR beta sequences was reported for most subjects.

V and J are TRBV5-1 and TRBJ1-1; the listed D gene, TRBD1, was not tested against the DNA. The TCR sequence derives from a woman aged 18-30 years in good health and CMV-seronegative. The sequenced material came from PBMCs. CDR3: CASRARDRGTEGTRKLSF.